Listed below are T cell receptor beta chains from one sample, sequenced in a study of blood T cell repertoires in COVID-19. Measured with immunoSEQ multiplex PCR; TCRdb has only the in-frame clones, and not every one. The sample holds 300,000 to 350,000 clones, 70% to 90% seen once. The specimen was PBMCs or T cells enriched from blood (not recorded which). The receptors stem from a man aged 25-45 years who had recovered from COVID-19. CDR3s include the opening cysteine and the closing phenylalanine or tryptophan. Each record gives: D gene, V gene, CDR3 length, clone size, J gene, CDR3 protein, CDR3 DNA. D genes are given only for firm matches. Expanded clones get a size class; other rows say once, few or many, or leave the size out.

D: TRBD1
V: TRBV12-3/TRBV12-4
length: 13
size: .
J: TRBJ1-1
CDR3: CASKPAGGTEAFF
DNA: TGTGCCAGCAAGCCGGCAGGGGGCACTGAAGCTTTCTTT

D: .
V: TRBV3-1/TRBV3-2
length: 13
size: .
J: TRBJ2-7
CDR3: CASSQETSTKQYF
DNA: TGTGCCAGCAGCCAGGAAACTAGTACGAAGCAGTACTTC

D: .
V: TRBV19
length: 12
size: .
J: TRBJ1-1
CDR3: CASSKGVFEAFF
DNA: TGTGCCAGTAGTAAGGGAGTGTTTGAAGCTTTCTTT

D: .
V: TRBV19
length: 12
size: .
J: TRBJ1-2
CDR3: CASADRNYGYTF
DNA: TGTGCCAGTGCCGACAGGAACTATGGCTACACCTTC

D: .
V: TRBV6-5
length: 15
size: once
J: TRBJ1-2
CDR3: CASSYLSRTDYGYTF
DNA: TGTGCCAGCAGTTACCTATCCCGGACAGACTATGGCTACACCTTC

D: .
V: TRBV6-5
length: 14
size: .
J: TRBJ1-1
CDR3: CASSFNRANTEAFF
DNA: TGTGCCAGCAGCTTTAACAGGGCGAACACTGAAGCTTTCTTT

D: .
V: TRBV3-1/TRBV3-2
length: 15
size: .
J: TRBJ2-2
CDR3: CASSPGTSYTGELFF
DNA: TGTGCCAGCAGCCCAGGGACTTCTTACACCGGGGAGCTGTTTTTT

D: TRBD1
V: TRBV19
length: 13
size: few
J: TRBJ2-7
CDR3: CASSIEHRGEQYF
DNA: TGTGCCAGTAGTATCGAACACAGGGGCGAGCAGTACTTC

D: TRBD2
V: TRBV29-1
length: 15
size: .
J: TRBJ2-1
CDR3: CSPRIGTSGSDEQFF
DNA: TGCAGCCCACGAATCGGGACTAGCGGTTCGGATGAGCAGTTCTTC

D: TRBD1
V: TRBV6-5
length: 13
size: .
J: TRBJ1-1
CDR3: CASYLRDRGRAFF
DNA: TGTGCCAGTTACCTCCGGGACAGGGGGCGGGCTTTCTTT

D: .
V: TRBV7-2
length: 14
size: once
J: TRBJ1-1
CDR3: CASSVRPGESEAFF
DNA: TGTGCCAGCAGCGTACGACCGGGAGAGTCTGAAGCTTTCTTT

D: TRBD1
V: TRBV10-1
length: 15
size: .
J: TRBJ1-1
CDR3: CASSDRQGTNTEAFF
DNA: TGCGCCAGCAGTGACCGACAGGGAACGAACACTGAAGCTTTCTTT

D: .
V: TRBV13
length: 15
size: few
J: TRBJ2-5
CDR3: CASSTRAAPPETQYF
DNA: TGTGCCAGCAGCACCCGAGCGGCTCCACCGGAGACCCAGTACTTC

D: TRBD1
V: TRBV29-1
length: 13
size: .
J: TRBJ1-2
CDR3: CSVALTGGTGYTF
DNA: TGCAGCGTGGCCCTAACAGGGGGAACTGGCTACACCTTC

D: .
V: TRBV5-5
length: 15
size: .
J: TRBJ2-7
CDR3: CASSLWARGTYEQYF
DNA: TGTGCCAGCAGCTTGTGGGCCAGGGGAACCTACGAGCAGTACTTC

D: .
V: TRBV4-2
length: 14
size: few
J: TRBJ1-1
CDR3: CASSQSTGNTEAFF
DNA: TGTGCCAGCAGCCAGTCCACAGGGAACACTGAAGCTTTCTTT

D: .
V: TRBV12-3/TRBV12-4
length: 13
size: .
J: TRBJ2-7
CDR3: CASSLQGPYEQYF
DNA: TGTGCCAGCAGTTTACAGGGCCCCTACGAGCAGTACTTC

D: TRBD1
V: TRBV7-9
length: 16
size: once
J: TRBJ2-3
CDR3: CASSQGTGVPPFTQYF
DNA: TGTGCCAGCAGCCAAGGGACAGGGGTACCCCCTTTTACGCAGTATTTT

D: .
V: TRBV5-6
length: 13
size: .
J: TRBJ1-5
CDR3: CASSLGGREPQHF
DNA: TGTGCCAGCAGCTTGGGGGGGCGTGAGCCCCAGCATTTT

D: TRBD2
V: TRBV24-1
length: 13
size: .
J: TRBJ2-7
CDR3: CATGGLAAYEQYF
DNA: TGTGCCACTGGGGGACTAGCGGCCTACGAGCAGTACTTC

D: TRBD1
V: TRBV5-1
length: 16
size: .
J: TRBJ2-5
CDR3: CASSLTGQGLGETQYF
DNA: TGCGCCAGCAGCTTGACGGGACAGGGATTAGGAGAGACCCAGTACTTC

D: .
V: TRBV18
length: 17
size: .
J: TRBJ1-2
CDR3: CASSPNLVDSSNYGYTF
DNA: TGTGCCAGCTCACCAAATTTAGTGGACAGCTCTAACTATGGCTACACCTTC